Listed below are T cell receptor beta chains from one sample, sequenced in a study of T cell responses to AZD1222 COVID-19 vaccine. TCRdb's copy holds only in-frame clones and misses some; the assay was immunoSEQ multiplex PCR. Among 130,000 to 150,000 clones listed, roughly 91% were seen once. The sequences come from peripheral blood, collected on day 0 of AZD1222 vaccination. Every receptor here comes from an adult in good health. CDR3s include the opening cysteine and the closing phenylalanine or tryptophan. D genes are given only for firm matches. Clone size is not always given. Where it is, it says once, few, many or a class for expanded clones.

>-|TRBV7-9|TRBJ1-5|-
CASTKGTHQPQHF
TGTGCCAGCACCAAGGGAACCCATCAGCCCCAGCATTTT
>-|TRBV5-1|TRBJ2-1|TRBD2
CASRTSGSNNEQFF
TGCGCCAGCCGGACTAGCGGGAGCAACAATGAGCAGTTCTTC
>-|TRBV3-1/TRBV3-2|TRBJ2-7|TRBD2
CASSPREAGEVEWGYEQYF
TGTGCCAGCAGCCCCCGAGAAGCGGGAGAAGTGGAGTGGGGGTACGAGCAGTACTTC
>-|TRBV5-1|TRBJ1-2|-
CASSLSFRDYGYTF
TGCGCCAGCAGCTTGTCATTCAGGGATTATGGCTACACCTTC
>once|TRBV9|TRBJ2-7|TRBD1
CASSAGGTGYEQYF
TGTGCCAGCAGCGCTGGGGGGACAGGGTACGAGCAGTACTTC
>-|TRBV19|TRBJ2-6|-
CASTEVSSGANVLTF
TGTGCCAGTACGGAAGTTTCCTCTGGGGCCAACGTCCTGACTTTC
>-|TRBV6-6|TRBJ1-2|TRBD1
CASRQGKDRGVHGYTF
TGTGCCAGCAGACAAGGGAAGGACAGGGGTGTTCATGGCTACACCTTC
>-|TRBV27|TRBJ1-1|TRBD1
CASSLWGQQAFF
TGTGCCAGCAGTTTATGGGGACAGCAAGCTTTCTTT
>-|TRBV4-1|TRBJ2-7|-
CASSPSGHLGYEQYF
TGCGCCAGCAGCCCTTCGGGACATCTGGGCTACGAGCAGTACTTC
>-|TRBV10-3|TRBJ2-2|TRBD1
CAIRVGQGVGKYPGELFF
TGTGCCATCAGGGTAGGACAGGGTGTCGGGAAGTATCCCGGGGAGCTGTTTTTT
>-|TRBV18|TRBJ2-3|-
CASSLSPTRGDTQYF
TGTGCCAGCTCACTTTCCCCAACGCGGGGTGATACGCAGTATTTT
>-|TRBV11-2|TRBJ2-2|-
CASSATRGTGELFF
TGTGCCAGCAGCGCCACGAGGGGCACCGGGGAGCTGTTTTTT
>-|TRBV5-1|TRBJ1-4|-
CASSSDTTNEKLFF
TGCGCCTCCTCGTCGGACACAACCAATGAAAAACTGTTTTTT
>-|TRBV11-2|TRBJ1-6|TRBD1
CASSARGQRNSPLHF
TGTGCCAGCAGCGCCAGGGGGCAACGGAATTCACCCCTCCACTTT
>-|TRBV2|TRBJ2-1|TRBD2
CASSGTSGGINEQFF
TGTGCCAGCAGTGGTACTAGCGGGGGGATTAATGAGCAGTTCTTC
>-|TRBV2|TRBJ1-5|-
CASGGGNQPQHF
TGTGCCAGCGGGGGTGGCAATCAGCCCCAGCATTTT
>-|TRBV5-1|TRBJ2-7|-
CASSFYGTHYEQYF
TGCGCCAGCAGCTTTTACGGGACGCACTACGAGCAGTACTTC
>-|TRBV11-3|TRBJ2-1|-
CASSLDVAGLGEQFF
TGTGCCAGCAGCTTAGATGTGGCGGGGTTGGGTGAGCAGTTCTTC
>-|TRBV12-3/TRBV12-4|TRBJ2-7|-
CASSYVQATEQYF
TGTGCCAGCAGTTACGTGCAGGCTACGGAGCAGTACTTC
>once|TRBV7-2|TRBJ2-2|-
CASSRPGAGELFF
TGTGCCAGCAGCCGCCCAGGGGCCGGGGAGCTGTTTTTT
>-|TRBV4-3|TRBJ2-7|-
CASSQVAYSSYEQYF
TGCGCCAGCAGCCAAGTCGCCTACAGCTCCTACGAGCAGTACTTC
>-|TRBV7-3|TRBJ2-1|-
CASSLRLAGHNEQFF
TGTGCCAGCAGCTTACGCCTAGCAGGCCACAATGAGCAGTTCTTC
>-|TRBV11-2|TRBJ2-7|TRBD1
CASSSLQTGSGYEQYF
TGTGCCAGCAGCTCCCTCCAGACAGGGAGTGGCTACGAGCAGTACTTC
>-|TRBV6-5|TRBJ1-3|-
CASKRESSGNTIYF
TGTGCCAGCAAAAGGGAGAGCTCTGGAAACACCATATATTTT
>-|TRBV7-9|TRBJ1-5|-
CASSSNSYGEPQHF
TGTGCCAGCAGCTCAAACAGTTACGGGGAGCCCCAGCATTTT
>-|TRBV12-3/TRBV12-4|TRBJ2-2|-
CASSLVLTGELFF
TGTGCCAGCAGTTTAGTCCTTACCGGGGAGCTGTTTTTT
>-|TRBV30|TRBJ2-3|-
CACHKSGQDTQYF
TGTGCCTGCCACAAAAGCGGGCAGGATACGCAGTATTTT
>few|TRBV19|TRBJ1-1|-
CASISTGSYTEAFF
TGTGCCAGTATCTCAACGGGGTCGTACACTGAAGCTTTCTTT
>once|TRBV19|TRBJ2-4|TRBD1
CASIQNPGTGGENIQYF
TGTGCCAGTATTCAAAACCCCGGGACAGGGGGAGAGAACATTCAGTACTTC
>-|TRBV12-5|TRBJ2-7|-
CASGPGYSSYEQYF
TGTGCTAGTGGTCCCGGGTACAGCTCCTACGAGCAGTACTTC
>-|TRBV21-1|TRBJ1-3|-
CASSKPPRGSSGNTIYF
TGTGCCAGCAGCAAACCTCCGAGGGGGAGCTCTGGAAACACCATATATTTT
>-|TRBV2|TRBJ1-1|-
CASQWGGLNTEAFF
TGTGCCAGCCAGTGGGGCGGATTGAACACTGAAGCTTTCTTT
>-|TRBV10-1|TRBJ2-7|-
CASSEREYF
TGCGCCAGCAGTGAGAGGGAGTACTTC
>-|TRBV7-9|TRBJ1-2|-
CASSSDRSLGYGYTF
TGTGCCAGCAGCTCTGACAGGTCTTTAGGCTATGGCTACACCTTC
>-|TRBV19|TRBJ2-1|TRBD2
CASSARIAGGPNNEQFF
TGTGCCAGTAGTGCCCGGATAGCGGGGGGGCCTAACAATGAGCAGTTCTTC
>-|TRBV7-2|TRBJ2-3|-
CASSITTDTQYF
TGTGCCAGCAGCATTACCACAGATACGCAGTATTTT
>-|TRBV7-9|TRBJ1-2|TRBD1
CASSQTGHNYGYTF
TGTGCCAGCAGCCAGACAGGGCATAACTATGGCTACACCTTC
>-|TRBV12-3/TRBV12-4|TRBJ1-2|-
CASSGALYGYTF
TGTGCCAGCAGTGGGGCCCTCTATGGCTACACCTTC
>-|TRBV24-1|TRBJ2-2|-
CATERDTGELFF
TGTGCCACCGAGAGGGACACCGGGGAGCTGTTTTTT
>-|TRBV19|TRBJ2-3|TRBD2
CASSMERSGVITDTQYF
TGTGCCAGTAGTATGGAGAGGAGCGGGGTGATCACAGATACGCAGTATTTT
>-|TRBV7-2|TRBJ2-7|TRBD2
CASSPAGAGGYEQYF
TGTGCCAGCAGCCCCGCGGGGGCGGGAGGGTACGAGCAGTACTTC
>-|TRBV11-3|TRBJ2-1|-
CASSFDGENNEQFF
TGTGCCAGCAGCTTTGACGGGGAGAACAATGAGCAGTTCTTC
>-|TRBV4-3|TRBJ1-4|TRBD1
CASSQVGQGAANEKLFF
TGCGCCAGCAGCCAAGTTGGGCAGGGGGCGGCTAATGAAAAACTGTTTTTT
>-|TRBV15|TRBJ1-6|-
CASGSPGANSPLHF
TGTGCCTCGGGGTCGCCAGGGGCCAATTCACCCCTCCACTTT
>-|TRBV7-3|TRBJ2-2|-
CASSSTHANTGELFF
TGTGCCAGCAGCTCTACTCATGCGAACACCGGGGAGCTGTTTTTT